The next 27 T cell receptor beta chains were all read from a single sample in a study of blood T cell repertoires in COVID-19. Sequencing was performed with immunoSEQ multiplex PCR; in TCRdb, only in-frame clones are kept and a portion is missing. Of about 150,000 clones listed, almost 80% are singletons. Sequencing was performed on peripheral blood. Receptors originate from a man aged 45-60 years with active or convalescent COVID-19.

This clone was recorded only once. This chain joins TRBV27 and TRBJ2-7; tentative D call: TRBD1 (5 bases). With 2 bases removed from V and 3 bases from J, the gap between germline ends came to 14 bases. From germline, CDR1 is MNHEY and CDR2 SMNVEV (reference sequence). The CDR3 is made up of 15 amino acids. CDR3 coding DNA: TGTGCCAGCAGTTTACAGGGTACTTTCTTCTACGAGCAGTACTTC. It encodes CASSLQGTFFYEQYF.

The V and J genes are TRBV28 and TRBJ2-1, with D maybe TRBD1 (6 bases). This CDR3 contains 15 residues. Trimming cost V 5 bases and J 6 bases, with 17 bases left between them. Germline assignment: CDR1 MDHEN and CDR2 SYDVKM. The CDR3 DNA reads as TGTGCCAGCAGTATCGGGACATTTCTCTTCAATGAGCAGTTCTTC. It yields the protein CASSIGTFLFNEQFF.

Only a few counts were recorded for this clone. This chain uses TRBV6-4 with TRBJ2-1; 9 bases agree with TRBD2. Germline assignment: CDR1 MRHNA and CDR2 SNTAGT. Germline trimming cut 6 bases from V and 0 bases from J; bases unmatched to any gene: 3. This CDR3 spans 15 amino acids. The CDR3 DNA reads as TGTGCCAGCAGAATTAGCGGGAGCTCCTACAATGAGCAGTTCTTC. Protein sequence: CASRISGSSYNEQFF.

J is TRBJ1-2 and V is TRBV27; 8 bases align to TRBD1. CDR3 size: 14 residues. The V segment lost 2 bases and the J segment 5 bases; nucleotides outside the gene matches: 4. CDR1 and CDR2 (germline): MNHEY, SMNVEV (reference sequence). DNA for the CDR3: TGTGCCAGCAGTTTAGGAGGACAGGGTTATGGCTACACCTTC. Translating gives CASSLGGQGYGYTF.

This clone showed up just a few times. This chain joins TRBV29-1 and TRBJ2-7; D perhaps matches TRBD1 (6 bases). Germline CDR1 reads SQVTM; CDR2 reads ANQGSEA. CDR3 length: 12 residues. V lost 7 bases, J lost 3 bases, and 13 bases lay in between. The CDR3 DNA reads as TGCAGCGCCGGGGACATCTACTACGAGCAGTACTTC. It translates to CSAGDIYYEQYF.

The V and J genes are TRBV9 and TRBJ2-1; 7 nucleotides align to TRBD2. The V segment lost 0 bases and the J segment 2 bases; nucleotides outside the gene matches: 2. Germline V gives CDR1 SGDLS, CDR2 YYNGEE. The CDR3 has 15 residues. The CDR3 sequence is CASSVVAGAYNEQFF. The CDR3 DNA sequence: TGTGCCAGCAGCGTAGTTGCGGGGGCCTACAATGAGCAGTTCTTC.

In this sample, this clone turned up once. V usage is TRBV5-4 and J usage is TRBJ2-5, with TRBD2 matching over 7 bases. This CDR3 has 14 residues. The germline V gene has CDR1 SGHNT and CDR2 YYREEE (reference sequence). Trimming took 0 bases from V and 5 from J; bases not matched to a gene: 4. The CDR3 reads CASSLVASGETQYF. For the CDR3, the DNA is TGTGCCAGCAGCTTGGTGGCTAGCGGCGAGACCCAGTACTTC.

The CDR3 region is CATSDGQGARELFF. The DNA for the CDR3 is TGTGCCACCAGTGATGGGCAGGGGGCGAGGGAGCTGTTTTTT. The rearrangement joins TRBV24-1 to TRBJ2-2, with TRBD1 identical over 8 bases. Trimming took 3 bases from V and 9 from J; bases not matched to a gene: 5. The germline V gene has CDR1 KGHDR and CDR2 SFDVKD. CDR3 length: 14 amino acids.

This chain joins TRBV28 and TRBJ1-2, with TRBD1 matching over 9 bases. The CDR3 loop spans 16 amino acids. Germline assignment: CDR1 MDHEN and CDR2 SYDVKM. The V gene end was trimmed by 6 bases and the J gene end by 4 bases; junction bases not matched to a gene: 12. In nucleotides, the CDR3 is TGTGCCAGCAGGATACTCACAGGGGGCGCGACCTATGGCTACACCTTC. Translated, it gives CASRILTGGATYGYTF.

This clone has a single count. The chain is built from TRBV6-4 and TRBJ1-5; D is ambiguous. CDR1 and CDR2 from the germline V gene are MRHNA and SNTAGT. With 1 base removed from V and 1 base from J, the gap between germline ends came to 17 bases. The CDR3 length is 18 residues. The CDR3 here is CASSDFRMIQLSNQPQHF. The CDR3 DNA is TGTGCCAGCAGTGACTTTCGAATGATTCAACTCAGCAATCAGCCCCAGCATTTT.

The rearrangement uses TRBV10-2 and TRBJ2-3, with 9 bases fitting TRBD2. The CDR3 length is 15 residues. V lost 6 bases and J lost 3; bases outside the gene matches: 7. The germline V gene encodes CDR1 WSHSY and CDR2 SAAADI. CDR3 DNA: TGCGCCAGCAGAGCGACTAGCGGAAGGACAGATACGCAGTATTTT. This encodes CASRATSGRTDTQYF.

This chain joins TRBV5-1 and TRBJ2-2, with 7 bases fitting TRBD2. After removal of 1 base from V and 10 bases from J, the junction contained 10 bases not matched to a gene. From germline, CDR1 is SGHRS and CDR2 YFSETQ. The CDR3 has 15 amino acids. CDR3 protein: CASSLLSAGAKELFF. The CDR3 DNA sequence: TGCGCCAGCAGCTTGTTATCGGCGGGAGCAAAGGAGCTGTTTTTT.

The CDR3 coding sequence is TGCGCCAGCAGCCAGGGGACTAGCGCGTCGACCGGGGAGCTGTTTTTT. It translates to CASSQGTSASTGELFF. The chain recombines TRBV4-1 with TRBJ2-2, with 10 bases identical to TRBD2. The J segment lost 5 bases and the V segment lost 3 bases, leaving 6 bases of the junction unmatched. The CDR3 consists of 16 residues. Looked up from germline, CDR1 is MGHRA and CDR2 is YSYEKL.

The gene calls are TRBV19 and TRBJ2-6, with D unresolved. The germline V gene encodes CDR1 LNHDA and CDR2 SQIVND (reference sequence). V gave up 5 bases and J gave up 0 bases, with 8 bases separating them. CDR3 length: 15 residues. CDR3 nucleotide sequence: TGTGCCAGTAGTGCCACCGGCTCTGGGGCCAACGTCCTGACTTTC. It is translated as CASSATGSGANVLTF.

To note about this clone: In the same sample, other DNA sequences code for this CDR3. CDR3 region: CASSPTTGNYGYTF. Here the CDR3 DNA reads TGCGCCAGCAGCCCCACCACAGGGAACTATGGCTACACCTTC. The chain has TRBV5-1 and TRBJ1-2; weak D call: TRBD1 (6 bases). The germline V gene encodes CDR1 SGHRS and CDR2 YFSETQ. The CDR3 runs 14 residues. The ends were cut back, 4 bases at V and 2 bases at J, with 12 bases in the middle. The full variable domain, rest sourced from reference TRBV5-1 and TRBJ1-2, is KAGVTQTPRYLIKTRGQQVTLSCSPISGHRSVSWYQQTPGQGLQFLFEYFSETQRNKGNFPGRFSGRQFSNSRSEMNVSTLELGDSALYLCASSPTTGNYGYTFGSGTRLTVV.

The V and J genes are TRBV18 and TRBJ2-7, with a possible D match to TRBD1 (5 bases). Trimming left V 2 bases short and J 4 bases short, with 15 bases between. The CDR3 runs to 15 residues. From germline, CDR1 is KGHSH and CDR2 LQKENI. As DNA, the CDR3 is TGTGCCAGCTCACCAGAGTCGCGGCAGGGTTACGAGCAGTACTTC. It specifies CASSPESRQGYEQYF. Full variable domain (rest looked up from reference TRBV18 and TRBJ2-7): NAGVMQNPRHLVRRRGQEARLRCSPMKGHSHVYWYRQLPEEGLKFMVYLQKENIIDESGMPKERFSAEFPKEGPSILRIQQVVRGDSAAYFCASSPESRQGYEQYFGPGTRLTVT.

This chain connects TRBV5-1 to TRBJ2-3, with TRBD1 matching over 7 bases. Germline V gene data show CDR1 as SGHRS and CDR2 as YFSETQ. The CDR3 contains 13 residues. J gave up 5 bases and V 1 base, and 1 base lay outside the gene matches. This chain's CDR3 is CASSLTGEDTQYF. The CDR3 region has the DNA TGCGCCAGCAGCTTGACAGGGGAAGATACGCAGTATTTT.

DNA for the CDR3: TGTGCCAGCAGTTATCTGGCGGGAGCCAATGAGCAGTTCTTC. Translating it yields CASSYLAGANEQFF. This rearrangement joins TRBV28 to TRBJ2-1; 7 bases agree with TRBD2. Germline V gene lookup returns CDR1 MDHEN and CDR2 SYDVKM. There are 14 residues in the CDR3. With V trimmed by 4 bases and J by 6 bases, 6 bases remained unmatched.

DNA for the CDR3: TGTGCCAGCAGCCAAGCACCGGGACACGCAAATGAAAAACTGTTTTTT. Amino acids: CASSQAPGHANEKLFF. This chain connects TRBV14 to TRBJ1-4; D is perhaps TRBD1 (6 bases). This CDR3 spans 16 amino acids. The V gene lost 1 base and the J gene lost 5 bases, with 14 bases spanning the gap. CDR1 is SGHDN and CDR2 is FVKESK in the germline V gene.

The gene calls are TRBV5-1 and TRBJ2-3, with 10 bases lining up with TRBD2. The CDR3 length is 14 residues. V dropped 5 bases and J dropped 2; count of bases not matched to a gene: 2. Germline V gene lookup returns CDR1 SGHRS and CDR2 YFSETQ. CDR3 loop: CASRLAGNTDTQYF. Written as DNA, the CDR3 is TGCGCCAGCAGACTAGCGGGGAACACAGATACGCAGTATTTT.

The chain is built from TRBV6-6 and TRBJ2-5, with 11 bases identical to TRBD1. Germline assignment: CDR1 MNHNY and CDR2 SVGAGI (reference sequence). Losses at the gene ends were 2 bases for V and 5 bases for J; bases not matched to a gene: 4. The CDR3 is 15 residues long. The CDR3 sequence: CASSYPGTGGETQYF. The DNA of the CDR3 is TGTGCCAGCAGTTACCCCGGGACAGGGGGTGAGACCCAGTACTTC.

The rearrangement uses TRBV27 and TRBJ2-4, with D maybe TRBD1 (5 bases). The CDR3 has 14 amino acids. Trimming shortened V by 6 bases and J by 0 bases, and 9 bases separated the two germline ends. Germline V gene data show CDR1 as MNHEY and CDR2 as SMNVEV (reference sequence). CDR3 in amino acids: CASRSRVAKNIQYF. The CDR3 nucleotides read TGTGCCAGCAGGAGCAGGGTAGCCAAAAACATTCAGTACTTC.

The chain recombines TRBV7-3 with TRBJ1-2, with unresolved D. This CDR3 region has 14 residues. Trimming shortened V by 6 bases and J by 3 bases, and 14 bases separated the two germline ends. From germline, CDR1 is SGHTA and CDR2 FQGTGA. CDR3 loop: CASSHYEGDYGYTF. The CDR3 bases are TGTGCCAGCAGTCATTATGAGGGCGACTATGGCTACACCTTC.

This clone was found once. The chain couples TRBV12-5 to TRBJ1-5, with 12 bases matching TRBD1. The germline V gene has CDR1 LGHNT and CDR2 FRNRAP. The junction had 7 bases not matched to a gene; V was cut back by 3 bases and J by 1 base. CDR3 length equals 18 residues. The CDR3 spells CASGFPRDRGPSNQPQHF. CDR3 coding DNA: TGTGCTAGTGGTTTCCCCCGGGACAGGGGGCCGAGCAATCAGCCCCAGCATTTT.

This clone was seen a few times. The chain employs TRBV6-5 and TRBJ1-1, with 8 positions matching TRBD1. Looked up from germline, CDR1 is MNHEY and CDR2 is SVGAGI. The CDR3 loop spans 14 amino acids. Losses at the gene ends were 5 bases for V and 4 bases for J; bases not matched to a gene: 6. This chain's CDR3 is CASSKTGDFTEAFF. As DNA, the CDR3 is TGTGCCAGCAGTAAGACAGGGGACTTCACTGAAGCTTTCTTT.

The rearrangement links TRBV29-1 to TRBJ2-3; possible D gene TRBD2, 5 bases. CDR3 size: 11 residues. CDR1 is SQVTM and CDR2 is ANQGSEA in the germline V gene. The V gene lost 3 bases and the J gene lost 6 bases, with 7 bases spanning the gap. DNA for the CDR3: TGCAGCGTTGATCGAGGGGATACGCAGTATTTT. Amino acid sequence: CSVDRGDTQYF.

The chain is built from TRBV29-1 and TRBJ2-3, with 7 bases aligning to TRBD2. The CDR3 contains 14 residues. The germline gives CDR1 SQVTM, CDR2 ANQGSEA. V lost 2 bases and J lost 2; bases outside the gene matches: 4. The CDR3 DNA follows: TGCAGCGTTGAATCCAGCGGGAACACAGATACGCAGTATTTT. It is translated as CSVESSGNTDTQYF.